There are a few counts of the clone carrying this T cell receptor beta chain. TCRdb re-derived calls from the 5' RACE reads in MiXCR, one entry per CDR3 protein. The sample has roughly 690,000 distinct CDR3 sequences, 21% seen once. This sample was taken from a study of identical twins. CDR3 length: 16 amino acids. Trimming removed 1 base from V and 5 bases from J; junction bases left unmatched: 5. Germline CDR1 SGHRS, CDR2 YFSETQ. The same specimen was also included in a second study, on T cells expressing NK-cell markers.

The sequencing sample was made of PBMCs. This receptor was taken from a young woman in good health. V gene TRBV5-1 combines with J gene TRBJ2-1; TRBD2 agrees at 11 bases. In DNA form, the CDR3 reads TGCGCCAGCAGCTTGACTAGCGGGAGAGCGGACAATGAGCAGTTCTTC. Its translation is CASSLTSGRADNEQFF.